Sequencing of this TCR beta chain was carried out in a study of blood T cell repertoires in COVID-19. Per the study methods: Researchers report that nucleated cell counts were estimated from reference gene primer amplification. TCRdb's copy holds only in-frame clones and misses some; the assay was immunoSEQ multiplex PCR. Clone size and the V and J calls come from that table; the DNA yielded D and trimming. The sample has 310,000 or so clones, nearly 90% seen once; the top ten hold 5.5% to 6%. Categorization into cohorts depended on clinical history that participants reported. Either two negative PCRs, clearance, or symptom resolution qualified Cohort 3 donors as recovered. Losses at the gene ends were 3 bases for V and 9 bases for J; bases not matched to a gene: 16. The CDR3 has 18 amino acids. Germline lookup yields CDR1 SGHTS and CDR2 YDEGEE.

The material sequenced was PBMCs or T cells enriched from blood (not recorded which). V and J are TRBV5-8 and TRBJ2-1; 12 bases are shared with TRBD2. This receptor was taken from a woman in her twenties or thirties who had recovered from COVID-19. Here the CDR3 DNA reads TGTGCCAGCAGCTCCGCCCGACTAGCGGGGGTACGGAATGGTGAGCAGTTCTTC. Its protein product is CASSSARLAGVRNGEQFF.